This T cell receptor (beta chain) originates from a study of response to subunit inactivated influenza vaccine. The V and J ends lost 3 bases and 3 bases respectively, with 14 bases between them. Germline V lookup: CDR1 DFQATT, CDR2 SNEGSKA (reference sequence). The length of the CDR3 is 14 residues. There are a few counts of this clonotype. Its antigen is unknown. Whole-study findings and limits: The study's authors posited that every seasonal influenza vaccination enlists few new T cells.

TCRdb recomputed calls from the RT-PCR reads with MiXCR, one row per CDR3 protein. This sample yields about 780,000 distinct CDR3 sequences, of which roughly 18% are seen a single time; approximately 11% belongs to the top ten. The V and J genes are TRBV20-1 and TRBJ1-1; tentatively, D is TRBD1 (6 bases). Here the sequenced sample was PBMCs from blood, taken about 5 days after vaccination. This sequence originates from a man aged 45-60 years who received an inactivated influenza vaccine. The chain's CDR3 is CSASSPGGHTEAFF. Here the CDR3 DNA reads TGCAGTGCTAGTTCTCCGGGGGGGCACACTGAAGCTTTCTTT.